Listed below are T cell receptor beta chains from one sample, sequenced in a study of cytomegalovirus exposure and HLA in healthy donors. Method: immunoSEQ multiplex PCR; TCRdb's copy keeps in-frame clones and lacks some. The sample carries around 170,000 clones, around 80% recorded once. Sequenced: PBMCs. The source is a man aged 35-49 years in good health and CMV-seronegative. Each CDR3 is given with its conserved first and last residue. A D gene is named only where the DNA matches it firmly. Clone size appears in some rows only: once, few, many, or a class for an expanded clone.

CDR3 DNA,CDR3 protein,J gene,D gene,CDR3 length,clone size,V gene
TGTGCCAGCAGTAAACAGGGAATCAATCAGCCCCAGCATTTT,CASSKQGINQPQHF,TRBJ1-5,NA,14,NA,TRBV2
TGTGCCAGCTCCGCAATACAGGGGCCCCAAGAGACCCAGTACTTC,CASSAIQGPQETQYF,TRBJ2-5,TRBD1,15,NA,TRBV18
TGCGCCAGCAGCCACAGACAGGGATATCAGCCCCAGCATTTT,CASSHRQGYQPQHF,TRBJ1-5,TRBD1,14,NA,TRBV4-3
TGTGCCAGCAGCAGGCGCGGGGGGAGGGATACGCAGTATTTT,CASSRRGGRDTQYF,TRBJ2-3,TRBD2,14,few,TRBV7-8
TGTGCCAGCAGCGTAAAAGGGGACTGGCAACATAATTCACCCCTCCACTTT,CASSVKGDWQHNSPLHF,TRBJ1-6,NA,17,NA,TRBV9
TGTGCCAGCAGCGGAGGTCCTCGGAGCTCCTACGAGCAGTACTTC,CASSGGPRSSYEQYF,TRBJ2-7,NA,15,NA,TRBV9
TGTGCCAGCCGAAACGGGAGGGGGGCGTCCACAGATACGCAGTATTTT,CASRNGRGASTDTQYF,TRBJ2-3,TRBD2,16,NA,TRBV27
TGTGCCAGCAGTTTAAGTGGCTACCAAGAGACCCAGTACTTC,CASSLSGYQETQYF,TRBJ2-5,NA,14,NA,TRBV28
TGTGCCATCAGTGCGGACTCAACCTACGAGCAGTACTTC,CAISADSTYEQYF,TRBJ2-7,NA,13,NA,TRBV10-3
TGTGCCAGCAGCCAAGATGAGCACGTCGTACCGGTCCATGAGCAGTTCTTC,CASSQDEHVVPVHEQFF,TRBJ2-1,NA,17,NA,TRBV14